This T cell receptor (beta chain) was profiled in a study of glioma-infiltrating T cells. The overall study: Glioblastomas were WHO grade IV, sampled at first diagnosis; low-grade were grade II. Findings and caveats of the study: Signature shared blood CDR3 motifs were enriched in low-divergence and depleted in high-divergence patients. Tissue-blood divergence was below expectation in non-neoplastic patients, above in gliomas.

Using RNA template, CDR3s of TCR alpha and beta were amplified with iRepertoire arm-PCR. TCRdb analysed the multiplex PCR reads with MiXCR anew, one entry per CDR3 protein. The table records a few hundred thousand distinct CDR3 sequences, approximately 42% of them present only once. To note about this clonotype: Its antigen is not identified.

V lost 0 bases, J lost 9 bases, and 5 bases stayed unmatched. The CDR3 is 13 amino acids. The germline CDR1 and CDR2 sequences are MGHRA and YSYEKL. The source is a human donor with low-grade glioma or glioblastoma, undergoing nonglioma brain surgery, or in good health (not recorded which). This chain uses TRBV4-1 with TRBJ2-7, with TRBD2 matching over 7 bases. What was sequenced was glioma tissue, nonneoplastic brain tissue, or PBMCs (not recorded which). CDR3 bases: TGCGCCAGCAGCCAAGATGCTAGCGGTGGGCAGTACTTC. This sequence encodes CASSQDASGGQYF.